The T cell receptor (beta chain) described here comes from a study of cytomegalovirus exposure and HLA in healthy donors. Germline V gene sequence: CDR1 WNHNN, CDR2 SYGVQD (reference sequence). The length of the CDR3 is 12 residues. V gave up 3 bases and J gave up 6 bases, with 9 bases separating them. The PCR had 60 Vbeta and 13 Jbeta primers. Only in-frame clones appear in the TCRdb table, and some are missing; sequencing was by immunoSEQ multiplex PCR. Of about 180,000 clones in the sample, just under 80% were seen once. The sample consisted of PBMCs. J is TRBJ2-7 and V is TRBV10-1; tentatively, D is TRBD2 (5 bases). The clonotype was recovered from a woman aged 25-40 years in good health and CMV-seronegative. In DNA form, the CDR3 reads TGCGCCAGCAGTGATGAGGGCCCCGAGCAGTACTTC. It translates to CASSDEGPEQYF.